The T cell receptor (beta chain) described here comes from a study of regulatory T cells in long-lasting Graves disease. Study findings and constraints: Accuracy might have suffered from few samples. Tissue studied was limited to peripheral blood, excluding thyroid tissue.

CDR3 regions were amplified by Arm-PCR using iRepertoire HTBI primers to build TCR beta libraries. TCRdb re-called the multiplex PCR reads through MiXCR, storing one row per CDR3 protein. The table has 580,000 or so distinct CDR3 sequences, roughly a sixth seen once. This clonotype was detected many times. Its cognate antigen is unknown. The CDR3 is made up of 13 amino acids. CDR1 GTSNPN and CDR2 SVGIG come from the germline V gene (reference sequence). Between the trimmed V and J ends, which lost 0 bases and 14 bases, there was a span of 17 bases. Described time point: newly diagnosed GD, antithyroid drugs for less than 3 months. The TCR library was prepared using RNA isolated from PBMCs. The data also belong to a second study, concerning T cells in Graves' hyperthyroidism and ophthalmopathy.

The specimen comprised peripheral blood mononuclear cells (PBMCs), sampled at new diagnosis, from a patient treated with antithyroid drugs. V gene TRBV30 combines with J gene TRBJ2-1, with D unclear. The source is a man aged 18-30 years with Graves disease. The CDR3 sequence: CAWSVSLRQLEFF. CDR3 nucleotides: TGTGCCTGGAGTGTATCCCTTCGGCAACTGGAGTTCTTC.